Shown below are 31 T cell receptor beta chains from a single sample sequenced in a study of blood T cell repertoires in COVID-19. Using immunoSEQ multiplex PCR, the repertoire was profiled, and TCRdb retains in-frame clones only, with some absent. The table shows 200,000 to 250,000 clones, with 90% occurring only once. The specimen was PBMCs or T cells enriched from blood (not recorded which). The receptors were sampled from a man aged 25 to 45 who had been exposed to COVID-19.

This chain connects TRBV7-9 to TRBJ2-3; 13 bases are shared with TRBD2. V lost 5 bases, J lost 2 bases, and 7 bases stayed unmatched. The CDR3 loop spans 17 amino acids. The germline V gene has CDR1 SEHNR and CDR2 FQNEAQ (reference sequence). The CDR3 coding sequence is TGTGCCAGCAGCCCCCGGACTAGCGGGGGTGACACAGATACGCAGTATTTT. As protein: CASSPRTSGGDTDTQYF.

The chain recombines TRBV5-1 with TRBJ2-2; D is ambiguous. V lost 2 bases, J lost 7 bases, and 6 bases lay in between. The length of the CDR3 is 12 residues. The germline V gene encodes CDR1 SGHRS and CDR2 YFSETQ. In DNA, the CDR3 is TGCGCCAGCAGCTTTCTTAACGGGGAGCTGTTTTTT. It specifies CASSFLNGELFF.

CDR3 protein: CASSQVGGYNSPLHF. CDR3 bases: TGTGCCAGCAGCCAAGTGGGAGGTTATAATTCACCCCTCCACTTT. The chain is built from TRBV7-2 and TRBJ1-6; the D is unclear. The CDR3 is 15 residues long. Germline loops: CDR1 SGHTA, CDR2 FQGNSA. V was pared by 5 bases and J by 4 bases, with 12 bases between.

The CDR3 region is CSVRQVYGYTF. The CDR3 nucleotides are TGCAGCGTTCGGCAGGTCTATGGCTACACCTTC. The chain has TRBV29-1 and TRBJ1-2; D is undetermined. The CDR3 runs to 11 residues. Germline V gene lookup returns CDR1 SQVTM and CDR2 ANQGSEA. The germline V and J ends were trimmed by 5 bases and 4 bases, with 8 bases remaining between them. Drawing the rest from reference TRBV29-1 and TRBJ1-2, the complete variable domain is SAVISQKPSRDICQRGTSLTIQCQVDSQVTMMFWYRQQPGQSLTLIATANQGSEATYESGFVIDKFPISRPNLTFSTLTVSNMSPEDSSIYLCSVRQVYGYTFGSGTRLTVV.

This chain joins TRBV5-6 and TRBJ1-2; a possible D gene is TRBD1 (6 bases). The V end was cut by 2 bases, the J end by 6 bases, with 11 bases between. The CDR3 has 13 amino acids. Germline V gene data show CDR1 as SGHDT and CDR2 as YYEEEE. The CDR3 sequence: CASSFRQANGYTF. The CDR3 nucleotides are TGTGCCAGCAGCTTCAGACAGGCGAATGGCTACACCTTC.

This clone was picked up a small number of times. The chain combines TRBV30 with TRBJ2-2; a weak D match, TRBD2 (6 bases). Germline CDR1 and CDR2: GTSNPN and SVGIG (reference sequence). The CDR3 covers 16 residues. V was clipped by 2 bases and J by 1 base, with 14 bases between them. CDR3 residues: CAWSPKVGGNTGELFF. Written as DNA, the CDR3 is TGTGCCTGGAGTCCTAAGGTGGGGGGGAACACCGGGGAGCTGTTTTTT.

The rearrangement joins TRBV9 to TRBJ2-3; possibly TRBD2 for D (7 bases). The germline V and J ends were trimmed by 2 bases and 5 bases, with 15 bases remaining between them. The germline V gene encodes CDR1 SGDLS and CDR2 YYNGEE. The CDR3 has 15 amino acids. In nucleotides, the CDR3 is TGTGCCAGCAGCGTCCGGGGCGGGGGCGGAGATACGCAGTATTTT. As protein: CASSVRGGGGDTQYF.

The chain links TRBV6-6 to TRBJ2-7; D possibly corresponds to TRBD1 (6 bases). The ends were cut back, 6 bases at V and 2 bases at J, with 14 bases in the middle. Germline assignment: CDR1 MNHNY and CDR2 SVGAGI (reference sequence). This CDR3 contains 14 residues. The CDR3 DNA sequence: TGTGCCAGCAGCCCTGAGGGGGTCCCCTACGAGCAGTACTTC. It is translated as CASSPEGVPYEQYF.

This clone was recorded only once. The chain has TRBV9 and TRBJ2-7, with 10 bases aligning to TRBD1. The V segment lost 3 bases and the J segment 4 bases; nucleotides outside the gene matches: 10. This CDR3 is 16 amino acids long. Germline V CDR1 and CDR2: SGDLS, YYNGEE. CDR3 residues: CASSATTGTGAYEQYF. The CDR3 region has the DNA TGTGCCAGCAGCGCAACAACCGGGACAGGGGCTTACGAGCAGTACTTC.

This chain uses TRBV2 with TRBJ1-1; 8 bases match TRBD1. The CDR3 runs 13 residues. Germline lookup yields CDR1 SNHLY and CDR2 FYNNEI. V dropped 7 bases and J dropped 7; count of bases not matched to a gene: 8. CDR3 sequence (DNA): TGTGCCAGCATTAGGACAGGGCTTCTTGAAGCTTTCTTT. Translating it yields CASIRTGLLEAFF. The whole variable domain, filled in from reference TRBV2 and TRBJ1-1, reads EPEVTQTPSHQVTQMGQEVILRCVPISNHLYFYWYRQILGQKVEFLVSFYNNEISEKSEIFDDQFSVERPDGSNFTLKIRSTKLEDSAMYFCASIRTGLLEAFFGQGTRLTVV.

This chain links TRBV10-3 with TRBJ1-1; maybe TRBD1 (5 bases). This CDR3 is 15 amino acids long. V lost 8 bases to trimming and J lost 1 base, with 17 bases between them. CDR1 ENHRY and CDR2 SYGVKD come from the germline V gene. The CDR3 sequence is CAIRVDIHQNTEAFF. DNA for the CDR3: TGTGCCATCCGGGTGGACATCCATCAGAACACTGAAGCTTTCTTT.

This chain links TRBV4-1 with TRBJ2-1; possible D gene TRBD1, 5 bases. CDR1 MGHRA and CDR2 YSYEKL come from the germline V gene. There are 16 residues in the CDR3. V was cut by 5 bases and J by 3 bases, with 17 bases left in between. The CDR3 bases are TGCGCCAGCAGCTCCGAAAGGACAAGATTCTACAATGAGCAGTTCTTC. This translates into CASSSERTRFYNEQFF.

CDR3 sequence: CASSGALAGGLEDTQYF. CDR3 bases: TGTGCCAGCAGCGGGGCTCTAGCGGGGGGCCTGGAGGATACGCAGTATTTT. The genes are TRBV5-4 and TRBJ2-3; TRBD2 matches at 11 bases. Germline assignment: CDR1 SGHNT and CDR2 YYREEE (reference sequence). V was clipped by 4 bases and J by 6 bases; unmatched bases: 13. CDR3 length: 17 residues. The whole variable domain, remainder taken from reference TRBV5-4 and TRBJ2-3, is ETGVTQSPTHLIKTRGQQVTLRCSSQSGHNTVSWYQQALGQGPQFIFQYYREEENGRGNFPPRFSGLQFPNYSSELNVNALELDDSALYLCASSGALAGGLEDTQYFGPGTRLTVL.

In this sample, this clone turned up a few times. This chain uses TRBV4-3 with TRBJ2-1; D is undetermined. CDR1 is LGHNA and CDR2 is YSLEER in the germline V gene. This CDR3 comprises 12 residues. V was cut by 6 bases and J by 10 bases, with 13 bases left in between. The DNA of the CDR3 is TGCGCCAGCAGTCACCAACTCGGGGAGCAGTTCTTC. Its translation is CASSHQLGEQFF.

This chain links TRBV9 with TRBJ2-1; TRBD2 might be the D (5 bases). The CDR3 totals 15 residues. The V end was cut by 0 bases, the J end by 6 bases, with 13 bases between. CDR1 is SGDLS and CDR2 is YYNGEE in the germline V gene. The CDR3 reads CASSVGLGDGNEQFF. CDR3 coding DNA: TGTGCCAGCAGCGTAGGACTCGGGGATGGCAATGAGCAGTTCTTC.

The chain carries TRBV30 and TRBJ2-3; 8 nucleotides line up with TRBD2. V lost 8 bases to trimming and J lost 5 bases; unmatched junction nucleotides: 15. The CDR3 runs to 15 residues. Germline values: CDR1 GTSNPN, CDR2 SVGIG (reference sequence). The DNA of the CDR3 is TGTGCCCTAGACCACCCCGGGGGGGCGGGAGATACGCAGTATTTT. Translated, it gives CALDHPGGAGDTQYF.

The rearrangement links TRBV10-3 to TRBJ1-2; tentatively, D is TRBD1 (6 bases). CDR1 is ENHRY, CDR2 SYGVKD, per germline. This CDR3 comprises 14 residues. V lost 6 bases and J 4 bases, leaving 15 bases between the germline ends. The CDR3 DNA follows: TGTGCCATCAGGAGGGACACCGCGGGCTATGGCTACACCTTC. Residues: CAIRRDTAGYGYTF.

The chain combines TRBV30 with TRBJ2-5; TRBD2 matches 8 bases. This CDR3 comprises 15 residues. The junction had 9 bases not matched to a gene; V was cut back by 2 bases and J by 4 bases. The germline V gene has CDR1 GTSNPN and CDR2 SVGIG (reference sequence). The CDR3 DNA follows: TGTGCCTGGAGTCCGGGACTAGAAGGTTTAGAGACCCAGTACTTC. Translating it yields CAWSPGLEGLETQYF.

This rearrangement joins TRBV7-9 to TRBJ1-3; 8 positions match TRBD1. Germline CDR1 SEHNR, CDR2 FQNEAQ (reference sequence). The V gene end was trimmed by 4 bases and the J gene end by 0 bases; junction bases not matched to a gene: 14. This CDR3 region has 19 residues. In nucleotides, the CDR3 is TGTGCCAGCAGCTACGGGGCAGGGGGCCCGAAACCCTCTGGAAACACCATATATTTT. Translated, it gives CASSYGAGGPKPSGNTIYF.

The chain couples TRBV4-3 to TRBJ2-3; 9 bases agree with TRBD2. This CDR3 region has 18 residues. Germline CDR1 and CDR2: LGHNA and YSLEER. V gave up 1 base and J gave up 3 bases; unmatched junction bases: 11. The CDR3 bases are TGCGCCAGCAGCCAAGGTGTCGCGGGGGGGCCTTCTACAGATACGCAGTATTTT. Translation gives CASSQGVAGGPSTDTQYF.

The chain has TRBV4-3 and TRBJ2-1; TRBD2 agrees at 7 bases. CDR1 and CDR2 from the germline V gene are LGHNA and YSLEER. CDR3 size: 16 residues. With 4 bases clipped from V and 7 bases from J, the junction kept 13 bases outside the gene matches. The CDR3 region is CASSRARVGGVNEQFF. CDR3 nucleotide sequence: TGCGCCAGCAGCCGGGCTCGCGTGGGGGGGGTAAATGAGCAGTTCTTC.

The V call is TRBV2, the J call TRBJ1-6, with 9 bases lining up with TRBD1. CDR1 and CDR2 from the germline V gene are SNHLY and FYNNEI. CDR3 length: 16 amino acids. The V and J ends lost 5 bases and 6 bases, in that order; junction bases with no gene match: 8. CDR3 DNA: TGTGCCAGCAGTCAACGACAGGGGGGGGGTAATTCACCCCTCCACTTT. The encoded protein is CASSQRQGGGNSPLHF.

J is TRBJ1-2 and V is TRBV6-1; 8 nucleotides line up with TRBD1. Losses at the gene ends were 3 bases for V and 7 bases for J; bases not matched to a gene: 7. Looked up from germline, CDR1 is MNHNS and CDR2 is SASEGT. The CDR3 length is 14 residues. Here the CDR3 reads CASSETGAGSGYTF. CDR3 bases: TGTGCCAGCAGTGAGACAGGGGCTGGGAGTGGCTACACCTTC.

The chain is built from TRBV9 and TRBJ1-2; possibly TRBD1 for D (5 bases). This CDR3 is 14 amino acids long. V was clipped by 0 bases and J by 3 bases, with 9 bases between them. The germline CDR1 and CDR2 sequences are SGDLS and YYNGEE. CDR3 sequence (DNA): TGTGCCAGCAGCGTAGAGCAGGGCGACTATGGCTACACCTTC. Its translation is CASSVEQGDYGYTF.

This chain uses TRBV10-3 with TRBJ1-3; D remains unclear. V dropped 5 bases and J dropped 2 bases, with 10 bases sitting between them. This CDR3 is built from 14 residues. CDR1 ENHRY and CDR2 SYGVKD come from the germline V gene. CDR3 DNA: TGTGCCATCAGTCCACAGCAGACTGGAAACACCATATATTTT. This codes for CAISPQQTGNTIYF.

This sequence joins TRBV5-6 and TRBJ2-7, with 8 bases fitting TRBD1. The CDR3 contains 14 residues. The V segment lost 5 bases and the J segment 5 bases; nucleotides outside the gene matches: 9. The germline V gene encodes CDR1 SGHDT and CDR2 YYEEEE. CDR3 residues: CASSRRDRRDEQYF. For the CDR3, the DNA is TGTGCCAGCAGTCGCCGGGACAGGAGGGACGAGCAGTACTTC.

V gene TRBV3-1 (or the pseudogene TRBV3-2) combines with J gene TRBJ2-1; D gene unclear. The V end lost 4 bases, the J end lost 9 bases, and 13 bases lay between the germline ends. The CDR3 loop spans 13 amino acids. Germline V gives CDR1 LGHDT, CDR2 YNNKEL (reference sequence). CDR3 sequence (DNA): TGTGCCAGCAGCCTGAGCCCCGTCGGTGAGCAGTTCTTC. Translated: CASSLSPVGEQFF.

About this clone itself: Mismatch with germline at one junction end may stem from a read error. The CDR3 coding sequence is TGTGCCAGCAGTCCCCGGGACAGGGTATTCTATGGCTACATCTTC. This translates into CASSPRDRVFYGYIF. The genes are TRBV6-5 and TRBJ1-2; 9 positions match TRBD1. The CDR3 sequence is 15 residues long. Germline V gives CDR1 MNHEY, CDR2 SVGAGI.

This clone was recorded once. Other DNA sequences in the same sample also yield this CDR3. This chain links TRBV29-1 with TRBJ1-1, with TRBD1 matching over 9 bases. The CDR3 totals 13 residues. Germline V lookup: CDR1 SQVTM, CDR2 ANQGSEA. Germline trimming cut 6 bases from V and 2 bases from J; bases unmatched to any gene: 4. The CDR3 loop is CSVRTGGNTEAFF. In nucleotides, the CDR3 is TGCAGCGTGCGTACAGGGGGCAACACTGAAGCTTTCTTT.

The chain combines TRBV11-2 with TRBJ2-7; 7 bases line up with TRBD2. V was clipped by 8 bases and J by 2 bases; unmatched bases: 0. This CDR3 has 11 residues. From germline, CDR1 is SGHAT and CDR2 FQNNGV. The CDR3 loop reads CASGGAYEQYF. For the CDR3, the DNA is TGTGCCAGCGGGGGGGCCTACGAGCAGTACTTC. Full variable domain (missing parts from reference TRBV11-2 and TRBJ2-7): EAGVAQSPRYKIIEKRQSVAFWCNPISGHATLYWYQQILGQGPKLLIQFQNNGVVDDSQLPKDRFSAERLKGVDSTLKIQPAKLEDSAVYLCASGGAYEQYFGPGTRLTVT.

The J gene is TRBJ1-5, the V gene TRBV4-1; no firm D call. The CDR3 has 14 amino acids. The germline V gene encodes CDR1 MGHRA and CDR2 YSYEKL. With 0 bases removed from V and 6 bases from J, the gap between germline ends came to 9 bases. The CDR3 DNA is TGCGCCAGCAGCCAAGAGTCAGGTGCTCAGCCCCAGCATTTT. Encoded protein: CASSQESGAQPQHF.